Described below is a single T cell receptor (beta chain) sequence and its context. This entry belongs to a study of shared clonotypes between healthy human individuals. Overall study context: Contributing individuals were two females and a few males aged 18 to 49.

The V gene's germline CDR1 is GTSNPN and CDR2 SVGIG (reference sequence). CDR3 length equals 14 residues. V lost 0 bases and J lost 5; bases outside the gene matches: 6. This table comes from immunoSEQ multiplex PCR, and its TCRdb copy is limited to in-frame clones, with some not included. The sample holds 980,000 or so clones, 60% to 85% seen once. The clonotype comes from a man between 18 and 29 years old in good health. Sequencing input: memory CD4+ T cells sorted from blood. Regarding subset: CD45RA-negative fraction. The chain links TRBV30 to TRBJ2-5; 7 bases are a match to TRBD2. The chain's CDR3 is CAWSVGLVMETQYF. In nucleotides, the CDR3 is TGTGCCTGGAGTGTAGGACTAGTTATGGAGACCCAGTACTTC.